This T cell receptor beta chain was captured by sequencing in a study of shared clonotypes between healthy human individuals. V lost 4 bases to trimming and J lost 4 bases, with 20 bases between them. This CDR3 is 16 amino acids long. Germline CDR1 is MNHEY and CDR2 is SVGAGI. Note on this clone: The antigen remains undetermined.

The study, taken as a whole, reports: On the whole, naive subsets had larger estimated richness than memory subsets had. Relative to clonotypes present in all four donors, those not shared had lower generation probabilities. Clonotype sharing among donors, it was expected, would be affected by sequencing depth. Rarefaction showed that sequencing of sorted subsets was incomplete (despite large depth).

Only CD45RO-negative cells positively selected for CCR7 counted as naive CD8 cells, so terminally differentiated effector memory CD45RA+ cells were excluded. TCRdb's copy holds only in-frame clones and misses some; the assay was immunoSEQ multiplex PCR. The sample holds roughly 2 million clones; about 95% are singletons and the top ten take about 1.1%. V and J are TRBV6-5 and TRBJ2-7, with D unclear. The sample consisted of naive CD8+ T cells sorted from blood. This clonotype was obtained from a man aged 18 to 35 in good health. The CDR3 region is CASSSLAEWGFYEQYF. The CDR3 region has the DNA TGTGCCAGCAGTTCCCTTGCGGAGTGGGGTTTTTACGAGCAGTACTTC.